The sequence of this T cell receptor beta chain was determined in a study of blood T cells in healthy people across ages. This clonotype appeared a few times. The CDR3 contains 14 residues. Germline V gene data show CDR1 as MGHRA and CDR2 as YSYEKL. The authors ran a second PCR of about 7 to 12 cycles using a sample-barcoded 5' primer and a J-beta primer mix. The authors tagged each cDNA molecule using a template-switch adaptor with 12 random nucleotides. MiXCR, run by TCRdb on the 5' RACE reads, gives a single entry per CDR3 protein. The data contain 700,000 or so distinct CDR3 sequences, roughly 43% of them seen just once; the ten biggest clones take up around 30%.

This sequence joins TRBV4-1 and TRBJ2-1; D might be TRBD2 (6 bases). The DNA end favors TRBJ2-7, so the J call may be wrong. This sequence originates from a man at least 80 years old in good health. The sequenced sample consisted of blood. The CDR3 nucleotides are TGCGCCAGCAGCCAAAAGGGAGGCTACAATGAGCAGTACTTC. This encodes CASSQKGGYNEQYF.